This T cell receptor (beta chain) was documented in a study of OX40 agonist ivuxolimab in advanced cancers. CDR3 length: 12 amino acids. The germline CDR1 and CDR2 sequences are LNHNV and YYDKDF (reference sequence). Trimming shortened V by 0 bases and J by 8 bases, and 7 bases separated the two germline ends. Assay: immunoSEQ multiplex PCR; the TCRdb copy retains only in-frame clones and omits some. Of 65,000 to 80,000 clones in the sample, about 86% are singletons; the top ten hold around 1.8%. The V and J genes are TRBV15 and TRBJ1-2, with D unresolved. This TCR came from an adult with an advanced solid tumor such as melanoma, head and neck, liver or kidney cancer. The specimen was CD4+ or CD8+ T cells sorted from blood, collected in a trial of the OX40 agonist ivuxolimab. In nucleotides, the CDR3 is TGTGCCACCAGCAGAGATGGGTGGGGCTACACCTTC. Translating it yields CATSRDGWGYTF. Supplemented by reference TRBV15 and TRBJ1-2, the full variable domain reads DAMVIQNPRYQVTQFGKPVTLSCSQTLNHNVMYWYQQKSSQAPKLLFHYYDKDFNNEADTPDNFQSRRPNTSFCFLDIRSPGLGDTAMYLCATSRDGWGYTFGSGTRLTVV.